The next 19 T cell receptor beta chains were all read from a single sample in a study of blood T cell repertoires in COVID-19. The method was immunoSEQ multiplex PCR; TCRdb's version includes in-frame clones alone and lacks a portion of them. The table lists 140,000 to 150,000 clones, 70% to 90% of them singletons. The specimen sequenced was PBMCs or T cells enriched from blood (not recorded which). Receptors were obtained from a woman aged 25-40 years with acute COVID-19.

The genes are TRBV21-1 and TRBJ2-7; the D call TRBD2 from the table was never checked on the DNA. TRBV21-1 has pseudogene status. The CDR3 is 15 residues long. Written as DNA, the CDR3 is TGTGCCAGCAGCAAAAGGGAACTAGCGGGAGACGAGCAGTACTTC. Its translation is CASSKRELAGDEQYF.

The chain has TRBV5-1 and TRBJ2-1; D possibly corresponds to TRBD2 (5 bases). This CDR3 comprises 16 residues. Trimming pared 4 bases from V and 9 bases from J, leaving 23 bases between. Germline V gene sequence: CDR1 SGHRS, CDR2 YFSETQ. CDR3 DNA sequence: TGCGCCAGCAGCCCCAGTCCACTTCTAGCTCCGGGTGAGCAGTTCTTC. Translating it yields CASSPSPLLAPGEQFF.

V gene TRBV11-2 combines with J gene TRBJ1-1, with TRBD1 as a possible D gene (5 bases). V lost 1 base to trimming and J lost 7 bases, with 13 bases between them. The CDR3 is 14 amino acids. The germline V gene encodes CDR1 SGHAT and CDR2 FQNNGV. In DNA, the CDR3 is TGTGCCAGCAGCTTAGGTGGGGCCAGGTTTGAAGCTTTCTTT. Its protein is CASSLGGARFEAFF.

The gene calls are TRBV2 and TRBJ1-5, with TRBD1 as a possible D gene (5 bases). In germline, CDR1 is SNHLY, CDR2 FYNNEI. V was clipped by 4 bases and J by 6 bases, with 7 bases between them. The CDR3 runs 12 residues. CDR3 amino acids: CASSVGGQPQHF. The DNA of the CDR3 is TGTGCCAGCAGTGTGGGGGGTCAGCCCCAGCATTTT. Full variable domain (rest looked up from reference TRBV2 and TRBJ1-5): EPEVTQTPSHQVTQMGQEVILRCVPISNHLYFYWYRQILGQKVEFLVSFYNNEISEKSEIFDDQFSVERPDGSNFTLKIRSTKLEDSAMYFCASSVGGQPQHFGDGTRLSIL.

CDR3 DNA sequence: TGTGCCAGCAGCCATTTCGCGGGCAGGACCTTCTCTGGAAACACCATATATTTT. This translates into CASSHFAGRTFSGNTIYF. The rearrangement joins TRBV16 to TRBJ1-3; unclear D gene. Germline CDR1 reads KGHSY; CDR2 reads FQNENV. The CDR3 spans 18 residues. V was clipped by 3 bases and J by 0 bases, with 18 bases between them.

This sequence joins TRBV7-3 and TRBJ2-1, with 12 bases that match TRBD2. Germline CDR1 and CDR2: SGHTA and FQGTGA. With 2 bases clipped from V and 9 bases from J, the junction kept 11 bases outside the gene matches. The CDR3 contains 17 residues. The CDR3 is CASSLGLAGGLGGEQFF. The CDR3 DNA follows: TGTGCCAGCAGCTTAGGTCTAGCGGGAGGGCTAGGCGGTGAGCAGTTCTTC.

This sequence joins TRBV18 and TRBJ1-1; 7 positions agree with TRBD1. With 5 bases clipped from V and 6 bases from J, the junction kept 6 bases outside the gene matches. Germline V gene data show CDR1 as KGHSH and CDR2 as LQKENI. The CDR3 contains 13 residues. CDR3 loop: CASSFVGTAEAFF. The CDR3, as DNA: TGTGCCAGCTCATTCGTGGGGACAGCTGAAGCTTTCTTT.

The rearrangement uses TRBV2 and TRBJ1-4; D not certain. Germline V gives CDR1 SNHLY, CDR2 FYNNEI. CDR3 length: 12 residues. V lost 5 bases to trimming and J lost 4 bases, with 5 bases between them. CDR3 loop: CASSLNNEKLFF. The CDR3 DNA sequence: TGTGCCAGCAGTTTAAATAATGAAAAACTGTTTTTT.

The V and J genes are TRBV19 and TRBJ2-7, with TRBD1 matching over 7 bases. Trimming took 8 bases from V and 2 from J; bases not matched to a gene: 6. Germline CDR1 is LNHDA and CDR2 is SQIVND (reference sequence). This CDR3 is 13 amino acids long. CDR3 in DNA: TGTGCCAGTGCACAGGGGACGGCCTACGAGCAGTACTTC. This translates into CASAQGTAYEQYF.

This chain uses TRBV19 with TRBJ2-2; TRBD1 is a possible D gene (7 bases). The germline gives CDR1 LNHDA, CDR2 SQIVND (reference sequence). The germline V and J ends were trimmed by 8 bases and 2 bases, with 12 bases remaining between them. The length of the CDR3 is 14 residues. The chain's CDR3 is CASCGTVNTGELFF. The CDR3 DNA is TGTGCCAGTTGCGGGACAGTAAACACCGGGGAGCTGTTTTTT.

V usage is TRBV7-9 and J usage is TRBJ2-3, with a weak D call TRBD2 (6 bases). The CDR3 consists of 13 residues. The V end lost 3 bases, the J end lost 6 bases, and 10 bases lay between the germline ends. Germline-derived CDR1 and CDR2 are SEHNR and FQNEAQ (reference sequence). The CDR3 sequence: CASSLAGLDTQYF. The CDR3 DNA is TGTGCCAGCAGCTTGGCGGGACTTGATACGCAGTATTTT. Full variable domain (remainder filled in from reference TRBV7-9 and TRBJ2-3): DTGVSQNPRHKITKRGQNVTFRCDPISEHNRLYWYRQTLGQGPEFLTYFQNEAQLEKSRLLSDRFSAERPKGSFSTLEIQRTEQGDSAMYLCASSLAGLDTQYFGPGTRLTVL.

V usage is TRBV27 and J usage is TRBJ1-5; 10 bases match TRBD1. The V and J ends lost 2 bases and 6 bases, in that order; junction bases with no gene match: 4. In germline, CDR1 is MNHEY, CDR2 SMNVEV (reference sequence). The CDR3 contains 15 residues. The CDR3 DNA reads TGTGCCAGCAGTTTAGGGACAGGGGATCGTCAGCCCCAGCATTTT. It codes for CASSLGTGDRQPQHF.

CDR3 protein: CASSTRGEQFF. The DNA for the CDR3 is TGTGCCAGCAGTACCAGAGGGGAGCAGTTCTTC. The chain combines TRBV6-2 or TRBV6-3 with TRBJ2-1; maybe TRBD2 (5 bases). The CDR3 loop spans 11 amino acids. Germline CDR1 reads MNHEY; CDR2 reads SVGEGT. The V end lost 5 bases, the J end lost 10 bases, and 9 bases lay between the germline ends.

J is TRBJ2-1 and V is TRBV7-9; 11 bases line up with TRBD2. The V gene end was trimmed by 5 bases and the J gene end by 7 bases; junction bases not matched to a gene: 7. The CDR3 contains 15 residues. CDR1 is SEHNR and CDR2 is FQNEAQ in the germline V gene (reference sequence). In DNA, the CDR3 is TGTGCCAGCAGCCGGTCGGGACTAGCGGAAAATGAGCAGTTCTTC. Translating it yields CASSRSGLAENEQFF.

The chain uses TRBV7-9 and TRBJ2-3; 8 bases align to TRBD2. Losses at the gene ends were 0 bases for V and 4 bases for J; bases not matched to a gene: 9. CDR1 is SEHNR, CDR2 FQNEAQ, per germline (reference sequence). This CDR3 has 17 amino acids. This CDR3 reads CASSLAPASGSADTQYF. The CDR3 DNA reads as TGTGCCAGCAGCTTAGCTCCCGCTAGCGGGTCCGCAGATACGCAGTATTTT.

This clone was seen only once. The chain combines TRBV7-2 with TRBJ2-3; tentatively, D is TRBD2 (5 bases). V lost 3 bases and J 0 bases, leaving 7 bases between the germline ends. The CDR3 totals 14 residues. Germline loops: CDR1 SGHTA, CDR2 FQGNSA. The CDR3 is CASSLRVSTDTQYF. CDR3 coding DNA: TGTGCCAGCAGCTTGAGGGTTAGCACAGATACGCAGTATTTT.

The chain links TRBV20-1 to TRBJ1-5; 9 bases agree with TRBD1. The CDR3 spans 13 residues. The germline V gene encodes CDR1 DFQATT and CDR2 SNEGSKA (reference sequence). J was trimmed by 7 bases and V by 3 bases; bases with no gene match: 4. CDR3 amino acids: CSASRQGVQPQHF. CDR3 sequence (DNA): TGCAGTGCTAGTCGACAGGGGGTACAGCCCCAGCATTTT.

The chain has TRBV5-4 and TRBJ1-1, with 8 bases matching TRBD1. V shed 5 bases, J shed 0 bases, and the junction held 9 bases outside the gene matches. Germline values: CDR1 SGHNT, CDR2 YYREEE (reference sequence). The CDR3 length is 16 residues. The CDR3 coding sequence is TGTGCCAGCAGGGATGGACAGGGAAGCATGAACACTGAAGCTTTCTTT. Translating it yields CASRDGQGSMNTEAFF.

The J gene is TRBJ1-1, the V gene TRBV29-1; D ambiguous. Germline values: CDR1 SQVTM, CDR2 ANQGSEA. V was shortened by 6 bases and J by 1 base, with 9 bases between the two germline ends. The CDR3 has 12 amino acids. CDR3 sequence reads: CSVQVPNTEAFF. In DNA form, the CDR3 reads TGCAGCGTCCAGGTCCCGAACACTGAAGCTTTCTTT.